A single sample is the source of the 32 T cell receptor beta chains below, sequenced in a study of blood T cell repertoires in COVID-19. Using immunoSEQ multiplex PCR, the repertoire was profiled, and TCRdb retains in-frame clones only, with some absent. The sample has roughly 250,000 clones, about nine tenths seen once; the top ten hold approximately 2.5%. The sequenced material came from peripheral blood. The receptors stem from a person between 18 and 35 years old with COVID-19, enrolled during active disease.

The V gene is TRBV6-5, the J gene TRBJ2-6, with a possible D match to TRBD1 (6 bases). V was shortened by 6 bases and J by 4 bases, with 13 bases between the two germline ends. CDR1 is MNHEY and CDR2 is SVGAGI in the germline V gene. The CDR3 is 15 residues long. Written as DNA, the CDR3 is TGTGCCAGCAGACGACAGGTCACGGGGGCCAACGTCCTGACTTTC. It codes for CASRRQVTGANVLTF.

The rearrangement uses TRBV21-1 and TRBJ2-2; the table's D gene call, TRBD1, was not cross checked with the DNA. TRBV21-1 is flagged as a pseudogene. The CDR3 length is 18 residues. CDR3 nucleotides: TGTGCCAGCAGCAAGCCCAATGACAGGGTAAGGAACACCGGGGAGCTGTTTTTT. It codes for CASSKPNDRVRNTGELFF.

V is TRBV12-5 and J is TRBJ1-2; 9 bases align to TRBD1. The CDR3 has 15 amino acids. J was trimmed by 4 bases and V by 6 bases; bases with no gene match: 9. Germline lookup yields CDR1 LGHNT and CDR2 FRNRAP. CDR3 loop: CASGDTGGDIYGYTF. The DNA of the CDR3 is TGTGCTAGTGGGGATACAGGGGGCGATATCTATGGCTACACCTTC.

CDR3 residues: CASSLGTGALAGEETQYF. CDR3 DNA: TGTGCCAGCAGCCTAGGGACAGGGGCGCTAGCGGGAGAGGAGACCCAGTACTTC. The rearrangement uses TRBV7-2 and TRBJ2-5; perhaps D is TRBD1 or TRBD2 (10 bases each). The CDR3 has 18 residues. Germline V gene data show CDR1 as SGHTA and CDR2 as FQGNSA. V shed 5 bases and J shed 5 bases, with 27 bases lying between them.

V gene TRBV6-5 combines with J gene TRBJ2-5; 8 bases map to TRBD2. The length of the CDR3 is 14 residues. The V segment lost 7 bases and the J segment 6 bases; nucleotides outside the gene matches: 10. Germline CDR1 and CDR2: MNHEY and SVGAGI. CDR3 amino acids: CASIQAGGAKTQYF. DNA of the CDR3: TGTGCCAGCATCCAGGCGGGGGGCGCGAAGACCCAGTACTTC.

The V gene is TRBV7-8, the J gene TRBJ2-1; 7 bases are shared with TRBD1. V was pared by 5 bases and J by 4 bases, with 8 bases of the junction left unmatched. Germline CDR1 SGHVS, CDR2 FQNEAQ. The length of the CDR3 is 15 residues. CDR3 nucleotide sequence: TGTGCCAGCAGCCCCCCCACAGGGGCTTACAATGAGCAGTTCTTC. This gives the protein CASSPPTGAYNEQFF.

The CDR3 sequence: CASTATARGETQYF. The CDR3 bases are TGTGCCAGTACGGCGACAGCGCGGGGGGAGACCCAGTACTTC. The chain combines TRBV19 with TRBJ2-5; 7 nucleotides agree with TRBD2. CDR3 length: 14 residues. Per the germline V gene, CDR1 is LNHDA and CDR2 is SQIVND (reference sequence). Unmatched junction bases numbered 10, after V lost 7 bases and J lost 5 bases.

In the case of this clone: This sample includes further DNA sequences coding for the same CDR3. J is TRBJ2-7 and V is TRBV5-1; TRBD2 might be the D (6 bases). The CDR3 is 14 amino acids. Germline values: CDR1 SGHRS, CDR2 YFSETQ. Trimming took 5 bases from V and 1 from J, leaving 13 bases between them. As DNA, the CDR3 is TGCGCCAGCAGTTCCGGGACTGCTTCCTACGAGCAGTACTTC. This sequence encodes CASSSGTASYEQYF.

This chain joins TRBV6-5 and TRBJ1-1; D might be TRBD1 (5 bases). The CDR3 sequence is 11 residues long. Trimming pared 8 bases from V and 10 bases from J, leaving 14 bases between. Germline CDR1 reads MNHEY; CDR2 reads SVGAGI. CDR3 nucleotides: TGTGCCAGCTCCGCCGGGGGTCGAGCTTTCTTT. Translating gives CASSAGGRAFF.

This clone was counted a few times. J is TRBJ2-4 and V is TRBV5-4; 10 positions agree with TRBD2. The ends lost 0 bases at V and 5 bases at J; junction bases unmatched: 5. There are 16 residues in the CDR3. Germline V lookup: CDR1 SGHNT, CDR2 YYREEE (reference sequence). The CDR3: CASSLEAGGPQNIQYF. CDR3 sequence (DNA): TGTGCCAGCAGCTTGGAAGCGGGAGGGCCTCAAAACATTCAGTACTTC. The full variable domain, its missing parts supplied by reference TRBV5-4 and TRBJ2-4, is ETGVTQSPTHLIKTRGQQVTLRCSSQSGHNTVSWYQQALGQGPQFIFQYYREEENGRGNFPPRFSGLQFPNYSSELNVNALELDDSALYLCASSLEAGGPQNIQYFGAGTRLSVL.

This chain joins TRBV6-5 and TRBJ2-2; unclear D gene. CDR1 and CDR2 (germline): MNHEY, SVGAGI. The CDR3 loop spans 14 amino acids. Trimming took off 0 bases at V and 2 bases at J, with 4 bases between the two ends. The CDR3 nucleotides read TGTGCCAGCAGTTACTCATATAACACCGGGGAGCTGTTTTTT. Its translation: CASSYSYNTGELFF.

This clone was seen only a few times. The chain links TRBV29-1 to TRBJ2-1; D is ambiguous. CDR3 length: 13 residues. V lost 7 bases and J lost 0, with 10 bases in between. CDR1 is SQVTM, CDR2 ANQGSEA, per germline. The CDR3 bases are TGCAGCGCCGCTTTGAGCTCCTACAATGAGCAGTTCTTC. As protein: CSAALSSYNEQFF.

The rearrangement links TRBV20-1 to TRBJ2-5; D gene ambiguous. This CDR3 comprises 11 residues. Per germline, CDR1 DFQATT and CDR2 SNEGSKA (reference sequence). V was trimmed by 4 bases and J by 5 bases, leaving 8 bases between them. The CDR3 DNA sequence: TGCAGTGCTATACTGAGGGAGACCCAGTACTTC. Translation gives CSAILRETQYF.

V and J are TRBV12-5 and TRBJ2-3; possible D gene TRBD1, 7 bases. V lost 4 bases, J lost 2 bases, and 13 bases lay in between. The CDR3 totals 15 residues. The germline V gene encodes CDR1 LGHNT and CDR2 FRNRAP. Here the CDR3 reads CASGSRDRVTDTQYF. Written as DNA, the CDR3 is TGTGCTAGTGGTTCGCGGGACAGAGTCACAGATACGCAGTATTTT.

CDR3 in amino acids: CASSDRGRGNQPQHF. In DNA, the CDR3 is TGTGCCAGCAGCGACAGGGGGCGCGGCAATCAGCCCCAGCATTTT. The V gene is TRBV27, the J gene TRBJ1-5; the match to TRBD1 covers 10 bases. V was clipped by 6 bases and J by 2 bases; unmatched bases: 4. The CDR3 totals 15 residues. Germline CDR1 is MNHEY and CDR2 is SMNVEV (reference sequence).

The rearrangement links TRBV5-1 to TRBJ2-3; 8 bases match TRBD2. This CDR3 is built from 16 residues. The trim removed 1 base at V and 6 bases at J, leaving 10 bases unmatched. Per germline, CDR1 SGHRS and CDR2 YFSETQ. The DNA for the CDR3 is TGCGCCAGCAGCTTGTACGTTGAAGCGGGAGATGATACGCAGTATTTT. The encoded protein is CASSLYVEAGDDTQYF.

J is TRBJ2-7 and V is TRBV5-8; 7 positions match TRBD1. Per germline, CDR1 SGHTS and CDR2 YDEGEE. This CDR3 region has 17 residues. V lost 0 bases to trimming and J lost 2 bases; unmatched junction nucleotides: 11. CDR3 sequence: CASSLGITGTDTYEQYF. In nucleotides, the CDR3 is TGTGCCAGCAGCTTGGGGATAACCGGGACAGATACCTACGAGCAGTACTTC.

This chain connects TRBV5-1 to TRBJ2-5; D possibly corresponds to TRBD2 (7 bases). The germline CDR1 and CDR2 sequences are SGHRS and YFSETQ. The V and J ends lost 5 bases and 4 bases respectively, with 15 bases between them. This CDR3 has 14 amino acids. The CDR3 sequence is CASRERGGLETQYF. CDR3 in DNA: TGCGCCAGCAGGGAAAGGGGGGGATTAGAGACCCAGTACTTC.

This chain uses TRBV11-2 with TRBJ2-5; TRBD1 matches at 7 bases. The CDR3 has 15 amino acids. V lost 4 bases to trimming and J lost 5 bases; unmatched junction nucleotides: 10. CDR1 is SGHAT, CDR2 FQNNGV, per germline. The CDR3 DNA follows: TGTGCCAGCAGCTCCTACAGGGGTATAGGGGAGACCCAGTACTTC. The encoded protein is CASSSYRGIGETQYF.

The CDR3 DNA reads TGTGCCAGCAGCAAAACAGGGAACACCGGGGAGCTGTTTTTT. Its translation: CASSKTGNTGELFF. The V gene is TRBV7-3, the J gene TRBJ2-2, with D possibly TRBD1 on 5 matching bases. Germline loops: CDR1 SGHTA, CDR2 FQGTGA. This CDR3 is built from 14 residues. Deletions cut 5 bases from V and 1 base from J, with 8 bases between.

CDR3 sequence (DNA): TGTGCCAGCAGTCATAGCACAGATACGCAGTATTTT. Protein: CASSHSTDTQYF. V and J are TRBV27 and TRBJ2-3; D unresolved. The CDR3 runs 12 residues. Trimming pared 5 bases from V and 0 bases from J, leaving 3 bases between. Germline CDR1 reads MNHEY; CDR2 reads SMNVEV (reference sequence).

The chain is built from TRBV27 and TRBJ2-7; 10 bases agree with TRBD1. V was pared by 3 bases and J by 3 bases, with 2 bases of the junction left unmatched. Germline CDR1 reads MNHEY; CDR2 reads SMNVEV (reference sequence). The length of the CDR3 is 14 residues. Here the CDR3 reads CASSFRDRGYEQYF. CDR3 DNA sequence: TGTGCCAGCAGTTTTCGGGACAGGGGCTACGAGCAGTACTTC.

This clone was counted a few times. The CDR3 sequence: CASSSALSNEQFF. CDR3 DNA sequence: TGTGCCAGCAGCTCCGCACTTAGCAATGAGCAGTTCTTC. The V gene is TRBV7-3, the J gene TRBJ2-1, with D unclear. V lost 4 bases and J lost 6, with 10 bases in between. Germline V gives CDR1 SGHTA, CDR2 FQGTGA. This CDR3 contains 13 residues. The entire variable domain, with the rest obtained from reference TRBV7-3 and TRBJ2-1, is as follows: GAGVSQTPSNKVTEKGKYVELRCDPISGHTALYWYRQSLGQGPEFLIYFQGTGAADDSGLPNDRFFAVRPEGSVSTLKIQRTERGDSAVYLCASSSALSNEQFFGPGTRLTVL.

The chain employs TRBV3-1 (or the pseudogene TRBV3-2) and TRBJ1-2, with 7 bases that match TRBD1. Trimming took 4 bases from V and 8 from J; bases not matched to a gene: 7. CDR3 length: 13 residues. Germline CDR1 is LGHDT and CDR2 is YNNKEL (reference sequence). The CDR3 loop is CASSPQGTDGYTF. DNA of the CDR3: TGTGCCAGCAGCCCACAGGGGACAGACGGCTACACCTTC.

The chain combines TRBV7-9 with TRBJ1-2; 7 nucleotides line up with TRBD1. The CDR3 covers 12 residues. The germline CDR1 and CDR2 sequences are SEHNR and FQNEAQ (reference sequence). Trimming removed 5 bases from V and 13 bases from J; junction bases left unmatched: 10. CDR3: CASSEGTVATTF. The CDR3 coding sequence is TGTGCCAGCAGCGAGGGGACAGTCGCCACCACCTTC.

The V call is TRBV18, the J call TRBJ2-1; weak D call: TRBD2 (5 bases). The ends were cut back, 3 bases at V and 0 bases at J, with 9 bases in the middle. The CDR3 consists of 15 residues. Germline V gene sequence: CDR1 KGHSH, CDR2 LQKENI. The CDR3 nucleotides are TGTGCCAGCTCACCGGAAACTAGCTCCTACAATGAGCAGTTCTTC. Translating it yields CASSPETSSYNEQFF.

The gene calls are TRBV7-6 and TRBJ2-3; 10 nucleotides agree with TRBD2. The CDR3 has 14 amino acids. The V segment lost 5 bases and the J segment 3 bases; nucleotides outside the gene matches: 2. Germline CDR1 and CDR2: SGHVS and FNYEAQ. CDR3 protein: CASSLTSGTDTQYF. Written as DNA, the CDR3 is TGTGCCAGCAGCCTGACTAGCGGGACAGATACGCAGTATTTT.

This chain uses TRBV2 with TRBJ2-3; TRBD2 matches at 12 bases. Trimming at V came to 4 bases and at J to 2 bases, leaving 4 bases not matched to a gene. CDR1 is SNHLY and CDR2 is FYNNEI in the germline V gene. This CDR3 has 16 amino acids. The CDR3 DNA is TGTGCCAGCAGTGGGGGACTAGCGGGTTCCACAGATACGCAGTATTTT. Residues: CASSGGLAGSTDTQYF.

Only one count was recorded for this clone. This chain joins TRBV27 and TRBJ2-5; possibly TRBD2 for D (6 bases). The CDR3 runs 15 residues. Germline CDR1 and CDR2: MNHEY and SMNVEV (reference sequence). The V end was cut by 2 bases, the J end by 3 bases, with 13 bases between. The CDR3, as DNA: TGTGCCAGCAGTTTAACCGGGGGTGGGAAAGAGACCCAGTACTTC. This sequence encodes CASSLTGGGKETQYF.

This chain connects TRBV11-2 to TRBJ2-1, with 8 nucleotides matching TRBD2. With 4 bases clipped from V and 2 bases from J, the junction kept 7 bases outside the gene matches. The germline V gene has CDR1 SGHAT and CDR2 FQNNGV. The CDR3 consists of 16 residues. CDR3 sequence: CASSSYERETYNEQFF. CDR3 in DNA: TGTGCCAGCAGCTCCTATGAGCGGGAGACCTACAATGAGCAGTTCTTC.

The rearrangement uses TRBV19 and TRBJ2-7; 9 bases are a match to TRBD2. CDR3 size: 15 residues. V dropped 2 bases and J dropped 5; count of bases not matched to a gene: 7. Germline V lookup: CDR1 LNHDA, CDR2 SQIVND (reference sequence). The CDR3 is CASSIMASGMDEQYF. The CDR3 DNA sequence: TGTGCCAGTAGTATAATGGCTAGCGGGATGGACGAGCAGTACTTC. Based on the CDR3 plus reference TRBV19 and TRBJ2-7, the full variable domain is DGGITQSPKYLFRKEGQNVTLSCEQNLNHDAMYWYRQDPGQGLRLIYYSQIVNDFQKGDIAEGYSVSREKKESFPLTVTSAQKNPTAFYLCASSIMASGMDEQYFGPGTRLTVT.

The rearrangement uses TRBV27 and TRBJ2-7; 7 bases map to TRBD1. There are 15 residues in the CDR3. V gave up 2 bases and J gave up 6 bases; unmatched junction bases: 10. Germline V gives CDR1 MNHEY, CDR2 SMNVEV (reference sequence). CDR3 bases: TGTGCCAGCAGTTTAAGGCAGGGGGTTGTCTCCGAGCAGTACTTC. This sequence encodes CASSLRQGVVSEQYF.